The rows below give T cell receptor beta chains drawn from one sample of a study of blood T cell repertoires in COVID-19. This table comes from immunoSEQ multiplex PCR, and its TCRdb copy is limited to in-frame clones, with some not included. The sample carries fewer than 350,000 clones, approximately 88% recorded once. The source material was PBMCs or T cells enriched from blood (not recorded which). Source of these receptors: a man aged 55 to 69 who had recovered from COVID-19. Both conserved end residues are part of each CDR3. D genes are given only for firm matches. The size entry is marked missing in some rows and otherwise reads once, few, many or a size class.

v_call,j_call,d_call,clone_size,cdr3_aa,cdr3_nt
TRBV3-1/TRBV3-2,TRBJ2-7,TRBD2,NA,CASSRRLAGNIDLMNEQYF,TGTGCCAGCAGCCGAAGACTAGCGGGAAACATTGACTTGATGAACGAGCAGTACTTC
TRBV19,TRBJ1-1,NA,once,CASSIGYHWTMNTEAFF,TGTGCCAGTAGTATAGGTTACCATTGGACTATGAACACTGAAGCTTTCTTT
TRBV18,TRBJ2-3,TRBD2,NA,CASSPLAGVPDTQYF,TGTGCCAGCTCACCACTAGCGGGAGTGCCAGATACGCAGTATTTT
TRBV24-1,TRBJ2-7,TRBD2,NA,CATSDVGLAESYEQYF,TGTGCCACCAGTGACGTAGGACTAGCGGAGTCCTACGAGCAGTACTTC
TRBV6-2/TRBV6-3,TRBJ2-7,NA,few,CASSWTAQSSYEQYF,TGTGCCAGCAGTTGGACTGCTCAGAGCTCCTACGAGCAGTACTTC
TRBV29-1,TRBJ1-5,TRBD1,NA,CSVGGTGDQPQHF,TGCAGCGTGGGAGGGACAGGAGATCAGCCCCAGCATTTT
TRBV2,TRBJ1-1,NA,NA,CASRSDSAEAFF,TGTGCCAGCAGATCCGACAGCGCTGAAGCTTTCTTT
TRBV7-2,TRBJ2-7,TRBD2,once,CASSLLAGGSSYEQYF,TGTGCCAGCAGCTTACTAGCGGGAGGCTCCTCCTACGAGCAGTACTTC
TRBV28,TRBJ1-2,NA,once,CATLDGKLYGYTF,TGTGCCACCCTGGACGGGAAACTCTATGGCTACACCTTC
TRBV6-2/TRBV6-3,TRBJ2-7,NA,NA,CASSYSSDSAYEQYF,TGTGCCAGCAGTTACTCCTCGGACTCTGCCTACGAGCAGTACTTC
TRBV5-1,TRBJ2-1,TRBD2,NA,CASSFLAGDRGEQFF,TGCGCCAGCAGCTTTCTAGCGGGAGATCGGGGTGAGCAGTTCTTC
TRBV18,TRBJ2-7,TRBD1,NA,CASSPKGQGGVSYEQYF,TGTGCCAGCTCACCAAAGGGACAGGGGGGCGTCTCCTACGAGCAGTACTTC
TRBV7-3,TRBJ2-2,TRBD2,once,CASSRGTSGTGELFF,TGTGCCAGCAGCCGCGGGACTAGCGGGACCGGGGAGCTGTTTTTT
TRBV28,TRBJ1-3,NA,once,CASRAASSGNTIYF,TGTGCCAGCAGAGCAGCGAGCTCTGGAAACACCATATATTTT
TRBV6-2/TRBV6-3,TRBJ1-4,NA,NA,CASSYSTGIANEKLFF,TGTGCCAGCAGTTACTCGACAGGAATTGCTAATGAAAAACTGTTTTTT
TRBV5-1,TRBJ1-4,NA,once,CASSSPGFPEKLFF,TGCGCCAGCAGCTCACCGGGGTTCCCTGAAAAACTGTTTTTT
TRBV5-1,TRBJ2-7,TRBD1,once,CASSQGQPLVEQYF,TGCGCCAGCAGCCAGGGACAGCCCCTTGTCGAGCAGTACTTC
TRBV6-5,TRBJ1-6,NA,NA,CASSYYTNSPLHF,TGTGCCAGCAGTTACTACACTAATTCACCCCTCCACTTT
TRBV5-4,TRBJ2-2,TRBD2,NA,CASSPGALAGTGELFF,TGTGCCAGCAGCCCTGGTGCACTAGCGGGAACCGGGGAGCTGTTTTTT
TRBV19,TRBJ2-2,NA,NA,CASSPRVGTGELFF,TGTGCCAGTAGTCCCCGGGTTGGCACCGGGGAGCTGTTTTTT
TRBV2,TRBJ2-5,NA,NA,CASRNSRAQETQYF,TGTGCCAGCAGAAATTCGAGGGCCCAAGAGACCCAGTACTTC
TRBV2,TRBJ2-1,TRBD2,NA,CASKVAGGIREQFF,TGTGCCAGCAAGGTAGCGGGAGGAATCCGGGAGCAGTTCTTC
TRBV3-1/TRBV3-2,TRBJ1-1,TRBD1,NA,CASSPRDRGRTEAFF,TGTGCCAGCAGCCCCCGGGACAGGGGGAGGACTGAAGCTTTCTTT
TRBV5-1,TRBJ2-5,NA,NA,CASSLGERWETQYF,TGCGCCAGCAGCTTGGGGGAGAGATGGGAGACCCAGTACTTC
TRBV14,TRBJ2-7,TRBD1,NA,CASSYSGTGYSYEQYF,TGTGCCAGCAGCTACTCCGGGACAGGGTATTCCTACGAGCAGTACTTC
TRBV5-1,TRBJ2-3,TRBD2,NA,CASSPPTSGTTDTQYF,TGCGCCAGCAGCCCACCGACTAGCGGGACCACAGATACGCAGTATTTT
TRBV28,TRBJ1-6,NA,NA,CASRTFGGGNNSPLHF,TGTGCCAGCAGGACCTTTGGGGGGGGGAATAATTCACCCCTCCACTTT
TRBV6-5,TRBJ2-1,TRBD2,NA,CASSYLTSGNNEQFF,TGTGCCAGCAGTTATCTTACTAGCGGGAACAATGAGCAGTTCTTC
TRBV19,TRBJ2-3,NA,NA,CASSISRISSTDTQYF,TGTGCCAGTAGTATCTCCAGAATCTCTAGCACAGATACGCAGTATTTT
TRBV19,TRBJ2-2,NA,NA,CASSRDKQYTGELFF,TGTGCCAGTAGTAGGGACAAACAGTACACCGGGGAGCTGTTTTTT
TRBV27,TRBJ2-7,TRBD2,NA,CASRTSGSFGEQYF,TGTGCCAGCAGGACTAGCGGGAGCTTTGGCGAGCAGTACTTC
TRBV3-1/TRBV3-2,TRBJ2-2,TRBD2,few,CASSQLAGGLTGELFF,TGTGCCAGCAGCCAACTAGCGGGAGGCCTCACCGGGGAGCTGTTTTTT
TRBV5-4,TRBJ2-3,TRBD2,NA,CASSPGAGGSTDTQYF,TGTGCCAGCAGCCCGGGGGCGGGGGGCAGCACAGATACGCAGTATTTT
TRBV6-5,TRBJ1-3,TRBD1,once,CASSYRFRGRENTIYF,TGTGCCAGCAGTTACCGGTTCAGGGGGCGAGAAAACACCATATATTTT
TRBV6-2/TRBV6-3,TRBJ1-2,NA,NA,CASSYNGYGYTF,TGTGCCAGCAGTTACAACGGCTATGGCTACACCTTC
TRBV7-2,TRBJ2-7,NA,NA,CASSLGVSYEQYF,TGTGCCAGCAGCTTAGGTGTTAGCTACGAGCAGTACTTC
TRBV4-1,TRBJ1-4,NA,NA,CASSQGRTATNEKLFF,TGCGCCAGCAGCCAAGGCCGGACAGCAACTAATGAAAAACTGTTTTTT
TRBV3-1/TRBV3-2,TRBJ2-7,NA,NA,CASSLTRVGEQYF,TGTGCCAGCAGCCTTACACGGGTTGGGGAGCAGTACTTC
TRBV9,TRBJ1-1,NA,once,CASSFRGWDEAFF,TGTGCCAGCAGCTTTAGGGGGTGGGACGAAGCTTTCTTT
TRBV28,TRBJ2-6,TRBD2,once,CASSTRTSGIGGANVLTF,TGTGCCAGCAGTACAAGGACTAGCGGGATTGGTGGGGCCAACGTCCTGACTTTC
TRBV13,TRBJ2-2,TRBD2,NA,CASSLWASGLYTGELFF,TGTGCCAGCAGCTTATGGGCTAGCGGCCTTTACACCGGGGAGCTGTTTTTT
TRBV5-8,TRBJ1-4,NA,NA,CASSPQGATNEKLFF,TGTGCCAGCAGCCCACAGGGTGCAACTAATGAAAAACTGTTTTTT
TRBV28,TRBJ1-2,NA,NA,CASTPGAGNYGYTF,TGTGCCAGCACCCCCGGTGCAGGGAACTATGGCTACACCTTC